This T cell receptor (beta chain) was recorded in a study of blood T cell repertoires in COVID-19. Germline V gene lookup returns CDR1 SGHAT and CDR2 FQNNGV. The CDR3 is 14 amino acids. The V and J ends lost 5 bases and 6 bases, in that order; junction bases with no gene match: 8. Libraries were prepared by immunoSEQ multiplex PCR; TCRdb keeps only in-frame clonotypes and omits some of them. The sample contains 84,000 or so clones, approximately 86% of which appear only once. This receptor was obtained from an elderly man with active or convalescent COVID-19. This chain links TRBV11-2 with TRBJ1-2; TRBD1 matches at 8 bases. Material for sequencing was peripheral blood. The CDR3 DNA reads TGTGCCAGCAGCCAAAGGACAGGGACGGATGGCTACACCTTC. Translating it yields CASSQRTGTDGYTF.